These 19 T cell receptor beta chains were all obtained from the same sample, sequenced in a study of blood T cells in healthy people across ages. PCR was performed a second time for about 6 to 11 cycles using a sample-barcoded 5' primer and a J-beta primer mix. TCRdb re-called the 5' RACE reads with MiXCR, one entry per CDR3 protein. Found here are 380,000 or so distinct CDR3 sequences, 45% to 65% of them singletons; the top ten hold about 54%. Sequencing was performed on blood. These receptor sequences come from a man between 60 and 75 years old in good health.

The V call is TRBV10-3, the J call TRBJ2-1, with unresolved D. Judging by the DNA end, TRBJ2-7 fits better; the J call may be wrong. The germline CDR1 and CDR2 sequences are ENHRY and SYGVKD. This CDR3 is 13 amino acids long. DNA of the CDR3: TGTGCCATCAGTTCACAGACGTACTACGAGCAGTACTTC. Amino acid sequence: CAISSQTYYEQYF.

This clonotype has more than one count but fewer than ten. The chain has TRBV7-2 and TRBJ1-2; 7 bases line up with TRBD1. The germline CDR1 and CDR2 sequences are SGHTA and FQGNSA. J was trimmed by 4 bases and V by 4 bases; bases with no gene match: 6. The length of the CDR3 is 14 residues. The CDR3: CASSSRGVGYGYTF. The CDR3 region has the DNA TGTGCCAGCAGCTCCAGGGGGGTTGGCTATGGCTACACCTTC.

The genes are TRBV24-1 and TRBJ2-3, with D possibly matching TRBD2 (6 bases). The V and J ends lost 0 bases and 0 bases respectively, with 12 bases between them. CDR1 and CDR2 from the germline V gene are KGHDR and SFDVKD. This CDR3 is 17 amino acids long. Here the CDR3 reads CATSDLRGTLSTDTQYF. CDR3 DNA sequence: TGTGCCACCAGTGATTTGCGTGGGACTCTCAGCACAGATACGCAGTATTTT.

The CDR3 here is CSASPTDYNEQFF. CDR3 DNA sequence: TGCAGTGCTAGCCCAACGGATTACAATGAGCAGTTCTTC. V gene TRBV20-1 combines with J gene TRBJ2-1; D remains ambiguous. The V gene lost 3 bases and the J gene lost 4 bases, with 10 bases spanning the gap. The CDR3 totals 13 residues. CDR1 DFQATT and CDR2 SNEGSKA come from the germline V gene (reference sequence).

This clonotype has a handful of counts. This sequence joins TRBV21-1 and TRBJ1-1. TRBV21-1 is noted as a pseudogene. The CDR3 covers 15 residues. Here the CDR3 reads CASSKEGKENTEAFF. As DNA, the CDR3 is TGTGCCAGCAGCAAAGAGGGAAAAGAGAACACTGAAGCTTTCTTT.

V gene TRBV16 combines with J gene TRBJ1-2, with unresolved D. From germline, CDR1 is KGHSY and CDR2 FQNENV. The germline V and J ends were trimmed by 0 bases and 0 bases, with 5 bases remaining between them. CDR3 length: 14 residues. CDR3 bases: TGTGCCAGCAGCCAATCTGGGGCTAACTATGGCTACACCTTC. This encodes CASSQSGANYGYTF.

There are many counts of this clonotype. The chain carries TRBV10-3 and TRBJ2-7; D perhaps matches TRBD2 (6 bases). This CDR3 has 15 amino acids. The germline CDR1 and CDR2 sequences are ENHRY and SYGVKD. Trimming shortened V by 2 bases and J by 3 bases, and 14 bases separated the two germline ends. The CDR3 DNA reads TGTGCCATCAGTGAGGGGACTCGCTCAAACTACGAGCAGTACTTC. It is translated as CAISEGTRSNYEQYF.

The V and J genes are TRBV15 and TRBJ2-7, with 7 bases that match TRBD2. Germline V gene data show CDR1 as LNHNV and CDR2 as YYDKDF (reference sequence). The CDR3 loop spans 16 amino acids. V lost 1 base, J lost 1 base, and 7 bases stayed unmatched. The CDR3 sequence: CATSRAHGAGSYEQYF. For the CDR3, the DNA is TGTGCCACCAGCAGAGCCCATGGAGCGGGATCCTACGAGCAGTACTTC.

This chain joins TRBV9 and TRBJ2-1; the D call may be TRBD1 or TRBD2 (6 bases each). Germline-derived CDR1 and CDR2 are SGDLS and YYNGEE. The V and J ends lost 3 bases and 8 bases respectively, with 15 bases between them. This CDR3 is built from 14 residues. DNA of the CDR3: TGTGCCAGCAGCGAGGGGGGCCGGTCTCATGAGCAGTTCTTC. Protein: CASSEGGRSHEQFF.

This CDR3 reads CAIRITLGGSEETQYF. The CDR3 DNA follows: TGTGCCATCAGGATCACTCTCGGCGGTTCCGAAGAGACCCAGTACTTC. The chain combines TRBV10-3 with TRBJ2-5; no firm D call. The CDR3 contains 16 residues. Germline assignment: CDR1 ENHRY and CDR2 SYGVKD. Trimming stripped 6 bases from V and 3 bases from J, with 20 bases between.

The chain recombines TRBV15 with TRBJ1-2, with TRBD1 matching over 7 bases. The CDR3 consists of 14 residues. Germline CDR1 and CDR2: LNHNV and YYDKDF (reference sequence). The J segment lost 8 bases and the V segment lost 0 bases, leaving 6 bases of the junction unmatched. This chain's CDR3 is CATSRDTGVGGYTF. In nucleotides, the CDR3 is TGTGCCACCAGCAGAGATACAGGGGTAGGCGGCTACACCTTC.

This clonotype has a handful of counts. This chain uses TRBV12-3 or TRBV12-4 with TRBJ2-1; tentatively, D is TRBD2 (6 bases). The CDR3 loop spans 16 amino acids. V was cut by 6 bases and J by 0 bases, with 15 bases left in between. The CDR3 DNA follows: TGTGCCAGCAGCCCCAGCCGGGGGACCTCCTACAATGAGCAGTTCTTC. Its protein product is CASSPSRGTSYNEQFF.

The V gene is TRBV12-3 or TRBV12-4, the J gene TRBJ2-7, with a tentative D call TRBD2 (6 bases). The V and J ends lost 5 bases and 4 bases respectively, with 15 bases between them. The CDR3 spans 14 residues. CDR3 protein: CASSVRGGVYEQYF. Here the CDR3 DNA reads TGTGCCAGCAGTGTGCGGGGAGGAGTATACGAGCAGTACTTC.

The gene calls are TRBV19 and TRBJ2-3, with D possibly being TRBD1 or TRBD2 (5 bases each). Germline V gives CDR1 LNHDA, CDR2 SQIVND (reference sequence). The CDR3 has 15 amino acids. V dropped 5 bases and J dropped 2 bases, with 14 bases sitting between them. The chain's CDR3 is CASSPPGPNTDTQYF. In DNA, the CDR3 is TGTGCCAGTAGTCCCCCGGGACCGAACACAGATACGCAGTATTTT. The variable domain in full, with the rest retrieved from reference TRBV19 and TRBJ2-3, is DGGITQSPKYLFRKEGQNVTLSCEQNLNHDAMYWYRQDPGQGLRLIYYSQIVNDFQKGDIAEGYSVSREKKESFPLTVTSAQKNPTAFYLCASSPPGPNTDTQYFGPGTRLTVL.

This clonotype was counted ten times or more. A single base separates this from a much larger clone, so it may be a read error. The CDR3 reads CASSCGGREEQYF. The CDR3 nucleotides are TGTGCCAGCAGCTGCGGGGGGCGGGAAGAGCAGTACTTC. The chain carries TRBV11-2 and TRBJ2-7, with TRBD2 matching over 8 bases. This CDR3 spans 13 amino acids. V lost 4 bases and J lost 7; bases outside the gene matches: 6. Per the germline V gene, CDR1 is SGHAT and CDR2 is FQNNGV.

This chain joins TRBV2 and TRBJ2-2; TRBD1 agrees at 8 bases. Germline-derived CDR1 and CDR2 are SNHLY and FYNNEI. This CDR3 has 15 residues. V was pared by 5 bases and J by 1 base, with 3 bases of the junction left unmatched. The CDR3 DNA is TGTGCCAGCAGTCGACAGGGGAAGAACACCGGGGAGCTGTTTTTT. It codes for CASSRQGKNTGELFF.

V is TRBV11-2 and J is TRBJ2-3; D call uncertain. The CDR3 spans 14 residues. Trimming took off 5 bases at V and 3 bases at J, with 12 bases between the two ends. Germline CDR1 SGHAT, CDR2 FQNNGV. For the CDR3, the DNA is TGTGCCAGCAGCCCTGACCGCTTAACAGATACGCAGTATTTT. Its translation is CASSPDRLTDTQYF.

In this sample, this clonotype turned up a few times. The CDR3 DNA reads as TGCGCCAGCAGCTTGGGGGGGCGCGGCACAGATACGCAGTATTTT. Residues: CASSLGGRGTDTQYF. The chain has TRBV5-1 and TRBJ2-3, with a tentative D call TRBD1 (6 bases). The CDR3 covers 15 residues. Looked up from germline, CDR1 is SGHRS and CDR2 is YFSETQ. The ends were cut back, 0 bases at V and 1 base at J, with 9 bases in the middle.

V is TRBV15 and J is TRBJ1-2; perhaps TRBD1 as D (5 bases). Germline assignment: CDR1 LNHNV and CDR2 YYDKDF (reference sequence). This CDR3 is built from 15 residues. V gave up 0 bases and J gave up 2 bases, with 10 bases separating them. The CDR3 here is CATSRDRTSNYGYTF. The CDR3, as DNA: TGTGCCACCAGCAGAGACAGGACATCAAACTATGGCTACACCTTC.